The next 18 T cell receptor beta chains were all read from a single sample in a study of blood T cell repertoires in COVID-19. TCRdb's table, derived via immunoSEQ multiplex PCR, lists solely in-frame clones and lacks some. The table has around 150,000 clones, roughly 80% seen once; the top ten hold over 2%. The material sequenced was peripheral blood. The source is a man between 70 and 80 years old with acute or convalescent COVID-19.

J is TRBJ2-3 and V is TRBV5-1, with TRBD2 identical over 9 bases. The germline CDR1 and CDR2 sequences are SGHRS and YFSETQ. The CDR3 contains 16 residues. Trimming removed 1 base from V and 2 bases from J; junction bases left unmatched: 5. CDR3 loop: CASSLWSSGDTDTQYF. As DNA, the CDR3 is TGCGCCAGCAGCTTGTGGTCTAGCGGGGACACAGATACGCAGTATTTT.

The rearrangement uses TRBV12-3 or TRBV12-4 and TRBJ2-5; 8 bases match TRBD1. V lost 4 bases to trimming and J lost 5 bases; unmatched junction nucleotides: 3. The CDR3 extends over 13 amino acids. The CDR3 reads CASSYRGVETQYF. The CDR3, as DNA: TGTGCCAGCAGTTACAGGGGGGTGGAGACCCAGTACTTC.

This chain connects TRBV11-2 to TRBJ1-6; tentatively, D is TRBD1 (5 bases). CDR1 is SGHAT and CDR2 is FQNNGV in the germline V gene. Trimming removed 4 bases at V and 6 bases at J, with 10 bases between. CDR3 length: 14 residues. The CDR3 loop is CASSSGGSNSPLHF. CDR3 nucleotides: TGTGCCAGCAGCTCGGGGGGAAGTAATTCACCCCTCCACTTT.

The CDR3 bases are TGTGCCAGCAGTGGACAGGGGAATGAAGACACCATATATTTT. It translates to CASSGQGNEDTIYF. The chain uses TRBV2 and TRBJ1-3, with TRBD1 matching 8 bases. CDR1 and CDR2 from the germline V gene are SNHLY and FYNNEI. V shed 4 bases, J shed 8 bases, and the junction held 7 bases outside the gene matches. The CDR3 has 14 amino acids. The full variable domain, its missing parts supplied by reference TRBV2 and TRBJ1-3, is EPEVTQTPSHQVTQMGQEVILRCVPISNHLYFYWYRQILGQKVEFLVSFYNNEISEKSEIFDDQFSVERPDGSNFTLKIRSTKLEDSAMYFCASSGQGNEDTIYFGEGSWLTVV.

The chain is built from TRBV27 and TRBJ1-2; 9 nucleotides agree with TRBD1. The length of the CDR3 is 19 residues. The V and J ends lost 9 bases and 3 bases, in that order; junction bases with no gene match: 23. Germline-derived CDR1 and CDR2 are MNHEY and SMNVEV (reference sequence). The chain's CDR3 is CARITQSGTGSFSDYGYTF. The CDR3 DNA is TGTGCCAGGATAACCCAATCCGGGACAGGGAGTTTTTCGGACTATGGCTACACCTTC.

In this sample, this clone turned up many times. The chain is built from TRBV11-2 and TRBJ2-2; 10 bases agree with TRBD2. There are 15 residues in the CDR3. With 8 bases clipped from V and 3 bases from J, the junction kept 6 bases outside the gene matches. CDR1 SGHAT and CDR2 FQNNGV come from the germline V gene. CDR3 coding DNA: TGTGCCAGCTCTCGACTAGCGGGTGACACCGGGGAGCTGTTTTTT. This encodes CASSRLAGDTGELFF.

The gene calls are TRBV3-1 (or the pseudogene TRBV3-2) and TRBJ2-1; no reliable D call. Between the trimmed V and J ends, which lost 0 bases and 8 bases, there was a span of 8 bases. This CDR3 is 13 amino acids long. The germline V gene encodes CDR1 LGHDT and CDR2 YNNKEL (reference sequence). CDR3 DNA sequence: TGTGCCAGCAGCCAAGATAGATCGTATGAGCAGTTCTTC. Encoded protein: CASSQDRSYEQFF.

As DNA, the CDR3 is TGTGCCAACCGCCGGACAGGCGAAAATTCACCCCTCCACTTT. It specifies CANRRTGENSPLHF. The chain has TRBV2 and TRBJ1-6; 7 positions agree with TRBD1. Germline V gives CDR1 SNHLY, CDR2 FYNNEI. This CDR3 comprises 14 residues. The J segment lost 7 bases and the V segment lost 10 bases, leaving 10 bases of the junction unmatched.

For this clone: Additional DNA sequences in this sample encode the identical CDR3. The V call is TRBV5-1, the J call TRBJ2-3, with TRBD2 matching 11 bases. The junction had 6 bases not matched to a gene; V was cut back by 0 bases and J by 0 bases. CDR3 size: 18 residues. Per the germline V gene, CDR1 is SGHRS and CDR2 is YFSETQ. The CDR3 reads CASSLVLAGGSSTDTQYF. The CDR3 DNA reads as TGCGCCAGCAGCTTGGTGCTAGCGGGGGGATCTAGCACAGATACGCAGTATTTT.

This chain uses TRBV25-1 with TRBJ2-1; TRBD2 agrees at 13 bases. V trimming: 3 bases; J trimming: 9 bases; junction bases outside the gene matches: 8. The CDR3 sequence is 16 residues long. In germline, CDR1 is MGHDK, CDR2 SYGVNS. The CDR3: CASSETGTSGISEQFF. DNA of the CDR3: TGTGCCAGCAGTGAGACCGGGACTAGCGGGATCAGTGAGCAGTTCTTC.

The V call is TRBV19, the J call TRBJ1-1; TRBD1 might be the D (6 bases). Germline-derived CDR1 and CDR2 are LNHDA and SQIVND (reference sequence). The CDR3 spans 15 residues. The V and J ends lost 1 base and 4 bases respectively, with 13 bases between them. In nucleotides, the CDR3 is TGTGCCAGTAGTATAGTGGGGGGGCCGACCACTGAAGCTTTCTTT. Protein product: CASSIVGGPTTEAFF.

This clone is deemed medium-sized. The chain recombines TRBV9 with TRBJ1-1; no reliable D call. The germline V gene encodes CDR1 SGDLS and CDR2 YYNGEE. The CDR3 totals 13 residues. The ends were cut back, 0 bases at V and 1 base at J, with 4 bases in the middle. The CDR3 nucleotides are TGTGCCAGCAGCGTAGATCAGAACACTGAAGCTTTCTTT. This codes for CASSVDQNTEAFF.

This clone was counted between two and nine times. The rearrangement uses TRBV6-5 and TRBJ2-3, with 7 bases aligning to TRBD2. The V and J ends lost 9 bases and 1 base, in that order; junction bases with no gene match: 4. The V gene's germline CDR1 is MNHEY and CDR2 SVGAGI. The CDR3 covers 13 residues. CDR3 in amino acids: CASWDYRTDTQYF. Written as DNA, the CDR3 is TGTGCCAGTTGGGACTATCGCACAGATACGCAGTATTTT.

This chain connects TRBV19 to TRBJ1-4; perhaps TRBD1 as D (6 bases). Germline V lookup: CDR1 LNHDA, CDR2 SQIVND (reference sequence). The CDR3 length is 14 residues. Trimming pared 5 bases from V and 0 bases from J, leaving 7 bases between. CDR3: CASSDRSTNEKLFF. Written as DNA, the CDR3 is TGTGCCAGTAGTGACAGGTCAACTAATGAAAAACTGTTTTTT. Together with reference TRBV19 and TRBJ1-4, the CDR3 gives the full variable domain: DGGITQSPKYLFRKEGQNVTLSCEQNLNHDAMYWYRQDPGQGLRLIYYSQIVNDFQKGDIAEGYSVSREKKESFPLTVTSAQKNPTAFYLCASSDRSTNEKLFFGSGTQLSVL.

The chain has TRBV6-5 and TRBJ1-4; tentatively, D is TRBD1 (6 bases). Trimming removed 6 bases from V and 4 bases from J, with 12 bases in between. Germline lookup yields CDR1 MNHEY and CDR2 SVGAGI. The CDR3 runs to 14 residues. CDR3 in DNA: TGTGCCAGCAGGAAATACAGGGATAATGAAAAACTGTTTTTT. This gives the protein CASRKYRDNEKLFF.

The sample holds one count of this clone. The CDR3 loop reads CASTGTGATGELFF. The CDR3 bases are TGTGCCAGTACCGGGACAGGGGCCACCGGGGAGCTGTTTTTT. The chain couples TRBV19 to TRBJ2-2; 10 bases fit TRBD1. V lost 7 bases to trimming and J lost 4 bases; unmatched junction nucleotides: 3. The CDR3 loop spans 14 amino acids. CDR1 and CDR2 from the germline V gene are LNHDA and SQIVND (reference sequence). Combining the CDR3 with reference TRBV19 and TRBJ2-2 gives the whole variable domain DGGITQSPKYLFRKEGQNVTLSCEQNLNHDAMYWYRQDPGQGLRLIYYSQIVNDFQKGDIAEGYSVSREKKESFPLTVTSAQKNPTAFYLCASTGTGATGELFFGEGSRLTVL.

This clone was detected only a few times. The chain is built from TRBV10-2 and TRBJ2-2; D perhaps matches TRBD2 (5 bases). Germline V gives CDR1 WSHSY, CDR2 SAAADI. Deletions cut 8 bases from V and 1 base from J, with 11 bases between. This CDR3 contains 14 residues. CDR3 in amino acids: CASFPTRNTGELFF. As DNA, the CDR3 is TGCGCCAGCTTCCCTACTAGGAACACCGGGGAGCTGTTTTTT.

This clone was seen a few times. The chain uses TRBV3-1 (or the pseudogene TRBV3-2) and TRBJ2-1; D is perhaps TRBD1 (6 bases). This CDR3 contains 12 residues. The germline V and J ends were trimmed by 4 bases and 9 bases, with 10 bases remaining between them. From germline, CDR1 is LGHDT and CDR2 YNNKEL (reference sequence). The CDR3 reads CASSPLQGEQFF. In nucleotides, the CDR3 is TGTGCCAGCAGCCCTTTACAGGGTGAGCAGTTCTTC.